This TCR beta chain was observed in a study of blood T cell repertoires in COVID-19. As for the study in general: COVID-19 samples, acute and convalescent, were from the United States, Italy and Spain. PBMCs, B-cell-depleted T cells, or T cells provided the cDNA or gDNA that made up the material.

Per the original methods: Reference gene primer amplification gave estimated nucleated cell counts. This table comes from immunoSEQ multiplex PCR, and its TCRdb copy is limited to in-frame clones, with some not included. The V and J calls and clone size were taken over from that table, and D and trimming were inferred from the DNA. Of 40,000 to 45,000 clones listed, 87% are singletons. This CDR3 has 15 amino acids. CDR1 and CDR2 (germline): KGHSH, LQKENI. The V and J ends lost 4 bases and 7 bases respectively, with 14 bases between them. This clonotype was sampled from a man aged 60 to 69 with acute or convalescent COVID-19. Material: peripheral blood. J is TRBJ1-6 and V is TRBV18, with a possible D match to TRBD1 (5 bases). The CDR3 reads CASSRQGPSNSPLHF. In DNA form, the CDR3 reads TGTGCCAGCTCACGTCAGGGCCCCTCGAATTCACCCCTCCACTTT. Complete variable domain (other parts from reference TRBV18 and TRBJ1-6): NAGVMQNPRHLVRRRGQEARLRCSPMKGHSHVYWYRQLPEEGLKFMVYLQKENIIDESGMPKERFSAEFPKEGPSILRIQQVVRGDSAAYFCASSRQGPSNSPLHFGNGTRLTVT.